Sequencing of this T cell receptor (beta chain) was carried out in a study of T cells in Graves' hyperthyroidism and ophthalmopathy (dated by TCRdb to about 2019). Context from the whole study: Peripheral blood samples were taken at initial diagnosis, before any treatment was given. To identify distinguishing TCR V-J signatures, a discovery cohort of some 100 patients was used, comprising 40 to 45 with Graves' ophthalmopathy and approximately 57 with stable Graves' hyperthyroidism. Whether ophthalmopathy could be predicted prospectively was tested in an independent validation cohort made up of approximately 19 hyperthyroidism patients plus 17 patients who later progressed to ophthalmopathy. The roughly 100 discovery patients were randomly divided into training and test sets at a 7:3 ratio. The study also compared thyroid tissue and blood T-cell repertoires from more than five Graves' hyperthyroidism patients. After sampling, hyperthyroidism patients received methimazole starting at 30 mg daily, and ophthalmopathy patients received high-dose intravenous methylprednisolone. According to the paper, TCR Vbeta CDR3 sequencing was carried out on about 140 peripheral blood samples, which came from 40 to 45 ophthalmopathy, around 75 hyperthyroidism and roughly 17 progressor patients.

Graves' hyperthyroidism was defined as stable when no progression to ophthalmopathy occurred over 18 months of follow-up. Hyperthyroidism patients were aged 18 to 65 years and newly diagnosed, with disease duration of less than 2 months. Patients with uncontrolled infections, other autoimmune diseases, pregnancy or lactation were excluded. Clinical symptoms, serum thyroxine and TRAb, thyroid ultrasound, and orbital computed tomography formed the basis for the diagnoses. PBMCs were isolated from about 10 ml of fresh peripheral blood by Ficoll-Paque density gradient centrifugation. Total RNA was extracted with Trizol reagent, and quality was checked on an Agilent 2100 Bioanalyzer. This clonotype was observed at least ten times. Its specific antigen is unknown. No base qualities exist here, and no much larger clone lies one base off it. The germline V end is reduced by 7 bases and the J end by 3 bases; junction bases left unmatched: 4. CDR1 and CDR2 are drawn from the germline V gene: SNHLY, FYNNEI. From the cysteine through the phenylalanine, the CDR3 covers 14 amino acids. The read is trimmed to its CDR3 DNA, 42 bases read in frame from base 1.

The TCR beta CDR3 regions were amplified from RNA transcripts. The TCR CDR3 was subjected to a first round of RT-PCR using the HTBI primer set and the Qiagen OneStep RT-PCR kit. A second multiplex PCR round built the libraries, followed by size selection and purification. Libraries were sequenced paired-end with 100 bp reads on an Illumina HiSeq2000. The authors processed their data as follows. SOAPnuke was used to process the raw data, removing reads that contained adapters or uncalled bases, had a mean Phred below 15, or lacked an exact match to the constant primer or identifier. COPE v1.2.5 was used to merge the high-quality paired reads, and each unique nucleotide sequence was defined as a clonotype. MiTCR v1.1 was used to align clonotypes to the IMGT TRBV, TRBD and TRBJ reference segments. Analysis was restricted to V-J combinations with a frequency above 0.0001, which covered approximately 99% of repertoires. The TCS score was defined as the ratio of F50 (clonal expansion) to E x V (chaos), calculated using BLOSUM62-based TCRdist between CDR3 peptides within each V-J. Welch's t-statistics and random forest reduced approximately 520 V-J features to about 13, which were used in a naive Bayes classifier (R e1071). The raw public data were reprocessed by TCRdb itself: fastp quality trimming at Q25, MiXCR clonotype calling, in-frame beta chains only. One record per CDR3 amino acid sequence lists the most common genes and DNA. The V and J calls follow TCRdb's processing rather than the paper's. The sample records 300,000 to 350,000 distinct CDR3 sequences, roughly a fifth of which are singletons. The ten biggest clones cover about 50% of the sample.

Results and caveats for the whole study, not just this receptor: In validation, progression to ophthalmopathy was predicted by the model with nearly 71% sensitivity and 72% to 85% specificity, a median of roughly six months before onset. No statistical method was used to set the sample size in advance, and investigators knew the group allocation. Most expanded thyroid clonotypes (frequency above 0.001) were also found in blood, which suggests that blood repertoires may mirror thyroid immune responses. Ophthalmopathy was separated from stable hyperthyroidism by a 13 V-J signature model, with roughly 88% sensitivity and roughly 84% specificity obtained in cross-validation and 80%/75% obtained in testing.

The sample consisted of blood. This clonotype originated in a woman aged 45-60 years with Graves' hyperthyroidism. The rearrangement combines TRBV2 with TRBJ2-3, and TRBD2 aligns with 10 junction nucleotides. The sequence in DNA is TGTGCCAGCACCTATAGCGGGAGGACAGATACGCAGTATTTT. It translates to CASTYSGRTDTQYF. The variable domain in full, with residues beyond the CDR3 obtained from the reference TRBV2 and TRBJ2-3 genes, is EPEVTQTPSHQVTQMGQEVILRCVPISNHLYFYWYRQILGQKVEFLVSFYNNEISEKSEIFDDQFSVERPDGSNFTLKIRSTKLEDSAMYFCASTYSGRTDTQYFGPGTRLTVL.